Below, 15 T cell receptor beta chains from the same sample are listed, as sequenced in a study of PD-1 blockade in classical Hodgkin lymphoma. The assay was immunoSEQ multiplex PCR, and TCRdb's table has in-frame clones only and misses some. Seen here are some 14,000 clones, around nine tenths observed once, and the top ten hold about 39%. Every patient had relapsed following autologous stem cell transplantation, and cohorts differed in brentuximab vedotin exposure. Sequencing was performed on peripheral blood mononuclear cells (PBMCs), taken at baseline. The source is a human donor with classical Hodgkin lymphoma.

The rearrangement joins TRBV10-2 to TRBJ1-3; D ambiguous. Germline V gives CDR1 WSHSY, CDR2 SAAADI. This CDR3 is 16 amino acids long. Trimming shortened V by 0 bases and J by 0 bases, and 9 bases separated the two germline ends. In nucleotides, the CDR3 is TGCGCCAGCAGTGAGTCGCACGGGAGCTCTGGAAACACCATATATTTT. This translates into CASSESHGSSGNTIYF.

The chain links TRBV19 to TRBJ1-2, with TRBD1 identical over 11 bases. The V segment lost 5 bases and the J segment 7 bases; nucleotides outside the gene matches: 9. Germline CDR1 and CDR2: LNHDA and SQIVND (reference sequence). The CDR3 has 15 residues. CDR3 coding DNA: TGTGCCAGTAGTTTTTGGGACAGGGGGGCCGCTGGCTACACCTTC. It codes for CASSFWDRGAAGYTF.

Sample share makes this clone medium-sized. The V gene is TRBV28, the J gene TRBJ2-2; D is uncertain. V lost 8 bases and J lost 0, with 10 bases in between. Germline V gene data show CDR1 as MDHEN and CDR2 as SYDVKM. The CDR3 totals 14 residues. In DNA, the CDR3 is TGTGCCAGCCATGCCGGCTCGAACACCGGGGAGCTGTTTTTT. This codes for CASHAGSNTGELFF.

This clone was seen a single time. CDR3 loop: CASSSDRGGYTF. CDR3 nucleotides: TGCGCCAGCAGCTCGGACAGGGGTGGCTACACCTTC. The V gene is TRBV5-1, the J gene TRBJ1-2; 9 bases fit TRBD1. J was trimmed by 7 bases and V by 3 bases; bases with no gene match: 1. Looked up from germline, CDR1 is SGHRS and CDR2 is YFSETQ. The CDR3 loop spans 12 amino acids.

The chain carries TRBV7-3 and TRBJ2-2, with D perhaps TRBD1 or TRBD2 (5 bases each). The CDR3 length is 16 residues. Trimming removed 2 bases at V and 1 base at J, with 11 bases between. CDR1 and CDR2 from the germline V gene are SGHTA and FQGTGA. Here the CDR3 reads CASSLGSGGNTGELFF. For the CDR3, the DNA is TGTGCCAGCAGCTTAGGGTCTGGGGGGAACACCGGGGAGCTGTTTTTT.

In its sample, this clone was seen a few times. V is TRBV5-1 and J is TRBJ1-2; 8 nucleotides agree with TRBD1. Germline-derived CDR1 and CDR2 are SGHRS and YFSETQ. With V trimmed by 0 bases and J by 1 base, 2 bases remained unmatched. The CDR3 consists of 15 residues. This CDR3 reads CASSLGDRFNYGYTF. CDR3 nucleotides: TGCGCCAGCAGCTTGGGGGACAGGTTTAACTATGGCTACACCTTC.

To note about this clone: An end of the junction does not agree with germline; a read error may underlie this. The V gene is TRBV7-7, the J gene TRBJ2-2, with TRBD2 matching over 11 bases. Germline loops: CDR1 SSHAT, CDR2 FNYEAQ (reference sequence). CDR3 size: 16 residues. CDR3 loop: CASSPTSGGLTGELFF. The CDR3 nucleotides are TGTGCTAGCAGCCCCACTAGCGGGGGCTTAACCGGGGAGCTGTTTTTT.

The CDR3 sequence is CASSPKGLAGGTPETEQFF. DNA for the CDR3: TGTGCCAGCAGCCCCAAGGGACTAGCGGGGGGCACACCAGAGACTGAGCAGTTCTTC. The chain uses TRBV5-4 and TRBJ2-1; 15 nucleotides align to TRBD2. The CDR3 spans 19 residues. J lost 9 bases, V lost 4 bases, and 17 bases had no gene match. Germline loops: CDR1 SGHNT, CDR2 YYREEE (reference sequence).

This chain's CDR3 is CAWSVNPGKEQYF. CDR3 sequence (DNA): TGTGCCTGGAGTGTTAATCCCGGGAAGGAGCAGTACTTC. The chain combines TRBV30 with TRBJ2-7, with D tentatively TRBD2 (5 bases). This CDR3 comprises 13 residues. The V and J ends lost 0 bases and 7 bases respectively, with 13 bases between them. CDR1 is GTSNPN and CDR2 is SVGIG in the germline V gene (reference sequence).

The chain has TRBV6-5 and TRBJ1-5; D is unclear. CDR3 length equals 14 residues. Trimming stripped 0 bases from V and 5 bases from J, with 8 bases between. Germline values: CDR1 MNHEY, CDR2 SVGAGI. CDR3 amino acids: CASSYSTGHQPQHF. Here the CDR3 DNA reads TGTGCCAGCAGTTACTCGACGGGTCATCAGCCCCAGCATTTT.

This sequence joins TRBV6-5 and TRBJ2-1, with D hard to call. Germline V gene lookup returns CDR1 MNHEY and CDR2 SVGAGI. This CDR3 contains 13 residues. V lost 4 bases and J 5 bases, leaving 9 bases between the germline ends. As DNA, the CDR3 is TGTGCCAGCAGTTCCCCCCAGAACAATGAGCAGTTCTTC. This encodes CASSSPQNNEQFF.

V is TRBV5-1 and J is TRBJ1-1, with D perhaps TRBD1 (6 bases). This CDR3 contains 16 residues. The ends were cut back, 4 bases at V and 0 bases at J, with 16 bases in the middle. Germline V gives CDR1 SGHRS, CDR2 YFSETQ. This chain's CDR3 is CASSLIPGGLNTEAFF. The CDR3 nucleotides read TGCGCCAGCAGCCTAATTCCCGGGGGGCTGAACACTGAAGCTTTCTTT.

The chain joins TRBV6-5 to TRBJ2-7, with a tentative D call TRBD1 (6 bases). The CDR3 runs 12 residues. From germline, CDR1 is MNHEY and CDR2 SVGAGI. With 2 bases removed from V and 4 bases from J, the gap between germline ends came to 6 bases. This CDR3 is CASSYQGYEQYF. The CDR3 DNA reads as TGTGCCAGCAGTTACCAGGGGTACGAGCAGTACTTC.

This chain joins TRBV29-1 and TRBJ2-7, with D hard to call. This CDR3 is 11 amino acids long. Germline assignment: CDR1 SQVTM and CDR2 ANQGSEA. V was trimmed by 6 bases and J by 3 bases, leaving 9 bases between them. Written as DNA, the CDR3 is TGCAGCGTCGCCCACGACTACGAGCAGTACTTC. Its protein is CSVAHDYEQYF.

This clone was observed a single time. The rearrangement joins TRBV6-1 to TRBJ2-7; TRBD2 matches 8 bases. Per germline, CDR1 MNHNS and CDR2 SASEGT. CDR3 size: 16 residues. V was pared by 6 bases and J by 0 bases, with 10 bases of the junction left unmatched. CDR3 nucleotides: TGTGCCAGCAGGGAATCAACTAGCGGCCACTCCTACGAGCAGTACTTC. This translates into CASRESTSGHSYEQYF.